The 27 T cell receptor beta chains reported below all come from one sample, sequenced in a study of blood T cell repertoires in COVID-19. Repertoires were generated with immunoSEQ multiplex PCR, while TCRdb's copy carries only in-frame clones and drops some. The sample shows fewer than 70,000 clones, 70% to 90% of them seen only once. What was sequenced was peripheral blood. The receptors here all came from a human donor in a cohort sampled during active COVID-19.

The chain has TRBV5-4 and TRBJ2-7; 11 nucleotides align to TRBD1. CDR1 and CDR2 from the germline V gene are SGHNT and YYREEE (reference sequence). The CDR3 length is 11 residues. V gave up 10 bases and J gave up 7 bases; unmatched junction bases: 4. The CDR3 DNA reads as TGTGCCGGACAGGGGGCGGGGGAGCAGTACTTC. Residues: CAGQGAGEQYF. Variable domain in full (rest from reference TRBV5-4 and TRBJ2-7): ETGVTQSPTHLIKTRGQQVTLRCSSQSGHNTVSWYQQALGQGPQFIFQYYREEENGRGNFPPRFSGLQFPNYSSELNVNALELDDSALYLCAGQGAGEQYFGPGTRLTVT.

The chain combines TRBV6-2 or TRBV6-3 with TRBJ2-7; D is ambiguous. Germline lookup yields CDR1 MNHEY and CDR2 SVGEGT. V was trimmed by 6 bases and J by 4 bases, leaving 22 bases between them. This CDR3 comprises 16 residues. DNA for the CDR3: TGTGCCAGCAGCCCGGAGAAACCAGTTCCCTTTTACGAGCAGTACTTC. It codes for CASSPEKPVPFYEQYF.

The J gene is TRBJ2-5, the V gene TRBV14; D not resolved. Trimming shortened V by 2 bases and J by 3 bases, and 7 bases separated the two germline ends. CDR3 size: 13 residues. The germline V gene has CDR1 SGHDN and CDR2 FVKESK. CDR3 loop: CASSQWQEETQYF. The CDR3 DNA reads TGTGCCAGCAGCCAATGGCAGGAAGAGACCCAGTACTTC.

The chain recombines TRBV29-1 with TRBJ2-7; TRBD2 agrees at 11 bases. The V segment lost 5 bases and the J segment 5 bases; nucleotides outside the gene matches: 8. The CDR3 runs to 14 residues. In germline, CDR1 is SQVTM, CDR2 ANQGSEA. For the CDR3, the DNA is TGCAGCGTTCCTGTAGCGGGAGGGCCCCACGAGCAGTACTTC. As protein: CSVPVAGGPHEQYF.

The genes are TRBV6-6 and TRBJ1-2, with TRBD1 matching 8 bases. V lost 7 bases, J lost 5 bases, and 6 bases stayed unmatched. The CDR3 consists of 13 residues. Germline loops: CDR1 MNHNY, CDR2 SVGAGI (reference sequence). CDR3 DNA: TGTGCCAGCAATTCACAGGGGGGTTATGGCTACACCTTC. The encoded protein is CASNSQGGYGYTF.

This chain links TRBV20-1 with TRBJ2-5, with TRBD2 matching 8 bases. The CDR3 extends over 14 amino acids. Looked up from germline, CDR1 is DFQATT and CDR2 is SNEGSKA (reference sequence). The V segment lost 3 bases and the J segment 3 bases; nucleotides outside the gene matches: 6. The CDR3 nucleotides are TGCAGTGCTAGTCCCCAACTAGCGGAAGAGACCCAGTACTTC. Protein: CSASPQLAEETQYF.

V and J are TRBV19 and TRBJ2-1, with 11 bases aligning to TRBD2. After removal of 7 bases from V and 3 bases from J, the junction contained 5 bases not matched to a gene. Per germline, CDR1 LNHDA and CDR2 SQIVND (reference sequence). The CDR3 is made up of 15 amino acids. The CDR3 DNA reads as TGTGCCAGTACCCCACTAGCGGGAGACTACAATGAGCAGTTCTTC. Protein sequence: CASTPLAGDYNEQFF.

There are a few counts of this clone. The V and J genes are TRBV19 and TRBJ1-5; D gene unclear. The ends were cut back, 7 bases at V and 3 bases at J, with 10 bases in the middle. CDR1 LNHDA and CDR2 SQIVND come from the germline V gene (reference sequence). The CDR3 is 13 residues long. Here the CDR3 DNA reads TGTGCCAGTAACGCAGTGATCAATCAGCCCCAGCATTTT. Translating gives CASNAVINQPQHF.

This clone was detected only once. The chain combines TRBV19 with TRBJ2-7, with unresolved D. Germline V gives CDR1 LNHDA, CDR2 SQIVND (reference sequence). This CDR3 contains 15 residues. Between the trimmed V and J ends, which lost 3 bases and 3 bases, there was a span of 15 bases. The CDR3 nucleotides are TGTGCCAGTAGTATTACGAGCGCAGATTACTACGAGCAGTACTTC. This sequence encodes CASSITSADYYEQYF. Combining the CDR3 with reference TRBV19 and TRBJ2-7 gives the whole variable domain DGGITQSPKYLFRKEGQNVTLSCEQNLNHDAMYWYRQDPGQGLRLIYYSQIVNDFQKGDIAEGYSVSREKKESFPLTVTSAQKNPTAFYLCASSITSADYYEQYFGPGTRLTVT.

This clone was recorded once. The chain uses TRBV7-2 and TRBJ1-6, with TRBD1 matching 7 bases. The V segment lost 6 bases and the J segment 5 bases; nucleotides outside the gene matches: 4. Germline V CDR1 and CDR2: SGHTA, FQGNSA. The CDR3 sequence is 14 residues long. CDR3 region: CASRPTGNNSPLHF. CDR3 bases: TGTGCCAGCAGGCCGACAGGGAATAATTCACCCCTCCACTTT.

CDR3 coding DNA: TGTGCCAGCGGTCGCGGTGGGACAGGGGTCCGAGAGACCCAGTACTTC. It specifies CASGRGGTGVRETQYF. The chain combines TRBV27 with TRBJ2-5; 10 nucleotides agree with TRBD1. V trimming: 8 bases; J trimming: 4 bases; junction bases outside the gene matches: 13. Germline V gene sequence: CDR1 MNHEY, CDR2 SMNVEV (reference sequence). The CDR3 runs 16 residues.

The chain couples TRBV5-1 to TRBJ2-5; 8 bases match TRBD1. This CDR3 is 14 amino acids long. The V gene end was trimmed by 1 base and the J gene end by 5 bases; junction bases not matched to a gene: 4. Looked up from germline, CDR1 is SGHRS and CDR2 is YFSETQ. The CDR3 loop reads CASSLYDRGETQYF. DNA for the CDR3: TGCGCCAGCAGCTTGTACGACAGGGGTGAGACCCAGTACTTC.

This clone came up a few times. This chain connects TRBV7-9 to TRBJ2-1, with 7 bases identical to TRBD2. Looked up from germline, CDR1 is SEHNR and CDR2 is FQNEAQ (reference sequence). V gave up 2 bases and J gave up 8 bases; unmatched junction bases: 0. The CDR3 extends over 12 amino acids. CDR3 protein: CASSLLADEQFF. CDR3 sequence (DNA): TGTGCCAGCAGCTTACTAGCGGATGAGCAGTTCTTC.

This chain links TRBV3-1 (or the pseudogene TRBV3-2) with TRBJ1-4, with D maybe TRBD1 (6 bases). Trimming cost V 3 bases and J 6 bases, with 14 bases left between them. CDR1 LGHDT and CDR2 YNNKEL come from the germline V gene (reference sequence). The CDR3 runs 15 residues. The CDR3 spells CASSQALGADEKLFF. The DNA of the CDR3 is TGTGCCAGCAGCCAGGCTTTGGGGGCGGATGAAAAACTGTTTTTT.

The chain has TRBV5-1 and TRBJ1-1, with 8 bases aligning to TRBD1. This CDR3 has 15 amino acids. The V segment lost 0 bases and the J segment 4 bases; nucleotides outside the gene matches: 5. Germline CDR1 and CDR2: SGHRS and YFSETQ. CDR3 sequence reads: CASSLEAGGVTEAFF. The CDR3 coding sequence is TGCGCCAGCAGCTTGGAGGCAGGGGGCGTCACTGAAGCTTTCTTT.

This clone was seen more than once but under ten times. The J gene is TRBJ2-7, the V gene TRBV7-9; TRBD1 matches at 10 bases. This CDR3 is built from 16 residues. In germline, CDR1 is SEHNR, CDR2 FQNEAQ (reference sequence). V was pared by 3 bases and J by 2 bases, with 7 bases of the junction left unmatched. The CDR3 sequence: CASSLPGQGIPYEQYF. The CDR3 nucleotides read TGTGCCAGCAGCTTGCCGGGACAGGGGATCCCCTACGAGCAGTACTTC.

This chain joins TRBV19 and TRBJ1-2, with TRBD1 matching over 8 bases. Germline V lookup: CDR1 LNHDA, CDR2 SQIVND (reference sequence). The CDR3 is 14 amino acids. V lost 7 bases to trimming and J lost 8 bases; unmatched junction nucleotides: 12. CDR3 residues: CASNPYDRGQGYTF. CDR3 coding DNA: TGTGCCAGTAATCCCTACGACAGGGGCCAAGGCTACACCTTC.

This sequence joins TRBV7-9 and TRBJ2-3, with 10 bases identical to TRBD1. Looked up from germline, CDR1 is SEHNR and CDR2 is FQNEAQ (reference sequence). The CDR3 has 9 residues. The J segment lost 13 bases and the V segment lost 10 bases, leaving 2 bases of the junction unmatched. The CDR3 DNA sequence: TGTGCCACAGGACAGGGGGAGTATTTT. Protein product: CATGQGEYF.

CDR3 nucleotides: TGTGCCAGCAGCTTATCCCATCTGACAGGGGGGCACGAGCAGTACTTC. It codes for CASSLSHLTGGHEQYF. V gene TRBV7-2 combines with J gene TRBJ2-7, with 9 bases that match TRBD1. Germline assignment: CDR1 SGHTA and CDR2 FQGNSA. Trimming took 2 bases from V and 5 from J; bases not matched to a gene: 10. The CDR3 has 16 amino acids.

The chain links TRBV3-1 (or the pseudogene TRBV3-2) to TRBJ1-1, with 12 bases lining up with TRBD1. The CDR3 consists of 16 residues. Germline CDR1 LGHDT, CDR2 YNNKEL (reference sequence). J lost 5 bases, V lost 4 bases, and 8 bases had no gene match. CDR3 residues: CASSLGTGGEGTEAFF. CDR3 bases: TGTGCCAGCAGCCTAGGGACAGGGGGCGAGGGGACTGAAGCTTTCTTT.

This clone was observed once. The CDR3 protein is CASSRFDIANTIYF. The CDR3 DNA is TGTGCCAGCAGCCGGTTTGATATTGCGAACACCATATATTTT. V is TRBV5-6 and J is TRBJ1-3; no firm D call. V gave up 4 bases and J gave up 7 bases, with 15 bases separating them. There are 14 residues in the CDR3. Per the germline V gene, CDR1 is SGHDT and CDR2 is YYEEEE.

The rearrangement joins TRBV27 to TRBJ2-1, with TRBD2 matching 11 bases. Germline-derived CDR1 and CDR2 are MNHEY and SMNVEV (reference sequence). With 3 bases clipped from V and 9 bases from J, the junction kept 7 bases outside the gene matches. CDR3 length: 15 amino acids. The CDR3 DNA reads as TGTGCCAGCAGTTTGACACTAGCGGGAGCTTCTGAGCAGTTCTTC. Encoded protein: CASSLTLAGASEQFF.

V is TRBV6-2 or TRBV6-3 and J is TRBJ1-5; the D gene is possibly TRBD1 (5 bases). Germline-derived CDR1 and CDR2 are MNHEY and SVGEGT. The CDR3 has 18 amino acids. Trimming pared 0 bases from V and 0 bases from J, leaving 15 bases between. CDR3 amino acids: CASSYSKGLTDSNQPQHF. CDR3 in DNA: TGTGCCAGCAGTTACTCGAAGGGACTAACGGATAGCAATCAGCCCCAGCATTTT.

V and J are TRBV15 and TRBJ2-7; D is uncertain. Germline CDR1 is LNHNV and CDR2 is YYDKDF (reference sequence). Trimming removed 4 bases at V and 2 bases at J, with 15 bases between. This CDR3 is built from 15 residues. CDR3 sequence (DNA): TGTGCCACCAGCAAAGATCACACAGCTACCTACGAGCAGTACTTC. This codes for CATSKDHTATYEQYF.

The chain is built from TRBV3-1 (or the pseudogene TRBV3-2) and TRBJ2-7; the match to TRBD2 covers 7 bases. This CDR3 contains 14 residues. CDR1 is LGHDT, CDR2 YNNKEL, per germline (reference sequence). With 4 bases clipped from V and 6 bases from J, the junction kept 9 bases outside the gene matches. CDR3 region: CASSLTSAFSEQYF. Here the CDR3 DNA reads TGTGCCAGCAGCCTCACTAGCGCATTCTCCGAGCAGTACTTC.

The chain couples TRBV7-9 to TRBJ1-1; the D gene is possibly TRBD1 (6 bases). The CDR3 is made up of 13 amino acids. Deletions cut 7 bases from V and 8 bases from J, with 17 bases between. CDR1 SEHNR and CDR2 FQNEAQ come from the germline V gene (reference sequence). CDR3 DNA sequence: TGTGCCAGCACACCTGAACAGGGTTCCGAAGCTTTCTTT. Its protein is CASTPEQGSEAFF. Together with reference TRBV7-9 and TRBJ1-1, the CDR3 gives the full variable domain: DTGVSQNPRHKITKRGQNVTFRCDPISEHNRLYWYRQTLGQGPEFLTYFQNEAQLEKSRLLSDRFSAERPKGSFSTLEIQRTEQGDSAMYLCASTPEQGSEAFFGQGTRLTVV.

The chain has TRBV15 and TRBJ2-7; D ambiguous. The CDR3 covers 16 residues. CDR1 is LNHNV, CDR2 YYDKDF, per germline (reference sequence). V was cut by 0 bases and J by 2 bases, with 14 bases left in between. The CDR3 protein is CATSRDRGYLTYEQYF. CDR3 DNA: TGTGCCACCAGCAGAGATCGAGGCTACCTAACCTACGAGCAGTACTTC.